Following are 8 T cell receptor beta chains from one sample sequenced in a study of blood T cells in healthy people across ages. Alongside a J-beta primer mix, a sample-barcoded 5' primer served in a second PCR lasting about 7 to 11 cycles. Each CDR3 protein is one row after TCRdb ran MiXCR on the 5' RACE reads. Among hundreds of thousands of distinct CDR3 sequences listed, 36% were seen once. What was sequenced was blood. The receptors were gathered from a man in his late teens or twenties in good health.

The rearrangement links TRBV25-1 to TRBJ2-7; D unresolved. Trimming left V 3 bases short and J 3 bases short, with 9 bases between. The CDR3 covers 13 residues. CDR1 is MGHDK, CDR2 SYGVNS, per germline. CDR3 loop: CASSDRRFYEQYF. DNA for the CDR3: TGTGCCAGCAGTGACAGGCGCTTCTACGAGCAGTACTTC.

The CDR3 region has the DNA TGCGCCAGCAGCCAGTCCATCGGGACAGCCAACTATGGCTACACCTTC. Translated, it gives CASSQSIGTANYGYTF. This chain links TRBV4-3 with TRBJ1-2; 7 bases are shared with TRBD1. The V gene's germline CDR1 is LGHNA and CDR2 YSLEER. This CDR3 contains 16 residues. Trimming removed 3 bases from V and 2 bases from J; junction bases left unmatched: 9.

This clonotype has ten or more counts. The V call is TRBV6-5, the J call TRBJ1-1, with D possibly matching TRBD1 (6 bases). V was pared by 0 bases and J by 4 bases, with 6 bases between. The CDR3 consists of 13 residues. In germline, CDR1 is MNHEY, CDR2 SVGAGI. CDR3 nucleotide sequence: TGTGCCAGCAGTTACTCAGGGGGCACTGAAGCTTTCTTT. Encoded protein: CASSYSGGTEAFF.

This clonotype was found many times. The chain employs TRBV12-3 or TRBV12-4 and TRBJ1-2; possible D gene TRBD1, 6 bases. The CDR3 spans 13 residues. V was clipped by 6 bases and J by 4 bases, with 12 bases between them. The CDR3 loop reads CASSLAGAYGYTF. The CDR3 DNA is TGTGCCAGCAGCCTCGCGGGGGCCTATGGCTACACCTTC.

V is TRBV6-5 and J is TRBJ1-5, with 9 bases lining up with TRBD1. The CDR3 covers 15 residues. J lost 7 bases, V lost 5 bases, and 9 bases had no gene match. Germline CDR1 and CDR2: MNHEY and SVGAGI. The CDR3 spells CASSRDRVARQPQHF. The CDR3 DNA is TGTGCCAGCAGTAGGGACAGGGTAGCAAGGCAGCCCCAGCATTTT.

The gene calls are TRBV28 and TRBJ2-1, with D perhaps TRBD1 (5 bases). Per the germline V gene, CDR1 is MDHEN and CDR2 is SYDVKM. This CDR3 contains 16 residues. V lost 2 bases and J 6 bases, leaving 17 bases between the germline ends. CDR3: CASSLTRQILFNEQFF. Written as DNA, the CDR3 is TGTGCCAGCAGTTTAACCCGACAGATCCTTTTCAATGAGCAGTTCTTC. Full variable domain (remainder filled in from reference TRBV28 and TRBJ2-1): DVKVTQSSRYLVKRTGEKVFLECVQDMDHENMFWYRQDPGLGLRLIYFSYDVKMKEKGDIPEGYSVSREKKERFSLILESASTNQTSMYLCASSLTRQILFNEQFFGPGTRLTVL.

The table lists this clonotype with many counts. This chain uses TRBV4-3 with TRBJ1-5; D unresolved. This CDR3 contains 13 residues. V lost 0 bases to trimming and J lost 1 base, with 1 base between them. CDR1 is LGHNA, CDR2 YSLEER, per germline. The chain's CDR3 is CASSQESNQPQHF. The DNA of the CDR3 is TGCGCCAGCAGCCAAGAGAGCAATCAGCCCCAGCATTTT.

There are a few counts of this clonotype. The chain couples TRBV3-1 to TRBJ2-1; no reliable D call. V lost 5 bases to trimming and J lost 7 bases, with 12 bases between them. CDR1 and CDR2 from the germline V gene are LGHDT and YNNKEL (reference sequence). The CDR3 extends over 13 amino acids. The CDR3 region has the DNA TGTGCCAGCAGCTCCCAAGTCCTAAATGAGCAGTTCTTC. Its protein product is CASSSQVLNEQFF.